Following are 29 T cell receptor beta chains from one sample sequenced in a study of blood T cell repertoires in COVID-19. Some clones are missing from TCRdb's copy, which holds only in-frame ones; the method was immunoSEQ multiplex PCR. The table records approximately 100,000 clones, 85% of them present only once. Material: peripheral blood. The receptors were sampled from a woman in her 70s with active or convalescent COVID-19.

DNA for the CDR3: TGTGCCAGCTCACCACCTGCGCCCACTGAAGCTTTCTTT. Protein: CASSPPAPTEAFF. The chain carries TRBV18 and TRBJ1-1, with no clear D. The V and J ends lost 0 bases and 4 bases respectively, with 6 bases between them. Germline V gene data show CDR1 as KGHSH and CDR2 as LQKENI. CDR3 length equals 13 residues. Combining the CDR3 with reference TRBV18 and TRBJ1-1 gives the whole variable domain NAGVMQNPRHLVRRRGQEARLRCSPMKGHSHVYWYRQLPEEGLKFMVYLQKENIIDESGMPKERFSAEFPKEGPSILRIQQVVRGDSAAYFCASSPPAPTEAFFGQGTRLTVV.

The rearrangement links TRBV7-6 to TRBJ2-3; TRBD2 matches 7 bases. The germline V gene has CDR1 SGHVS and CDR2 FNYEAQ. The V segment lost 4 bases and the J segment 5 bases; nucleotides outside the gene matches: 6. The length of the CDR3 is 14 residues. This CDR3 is CASSSRAGEDTQYF. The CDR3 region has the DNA TGTGCCAGCAGCTCACGTGCGGGAGAAGATACGCAGTATTTT.

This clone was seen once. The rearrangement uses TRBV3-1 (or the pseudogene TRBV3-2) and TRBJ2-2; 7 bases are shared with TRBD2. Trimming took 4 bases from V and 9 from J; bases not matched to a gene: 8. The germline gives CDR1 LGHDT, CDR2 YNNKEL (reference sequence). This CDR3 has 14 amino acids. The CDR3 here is CASSPSGLVRELFF. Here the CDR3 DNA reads TGTGCCAGCAGCCCCAGCGGACTAGTCAGGGAGCTGTTTTTT.

Written as DNA, the CDR3 is TGTGCCAGCAGCTTGAGGGTTAGTTCGGGCTACACCTTC. Residues: CASSLRVSSGYTF. V and J are TRBV7-2 and TRBJ1-2, with D uncertain. The V and J ends lost 3 bases and 8 bases respectively, with 13 bases between them. Germline values: CDR1 SGHTA, CDR2 FQGNSA. The length of the CDR3 is 13 residues.

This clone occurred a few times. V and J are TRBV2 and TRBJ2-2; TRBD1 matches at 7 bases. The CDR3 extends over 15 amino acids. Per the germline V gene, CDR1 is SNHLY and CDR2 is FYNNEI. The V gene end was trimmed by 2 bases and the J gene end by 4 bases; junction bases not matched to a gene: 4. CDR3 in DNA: TGTGCCAGCAGTGAAAACAGGGGTCGCACCGGGGAGCTGTTTTTT. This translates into CASSENRGRTGELFF.

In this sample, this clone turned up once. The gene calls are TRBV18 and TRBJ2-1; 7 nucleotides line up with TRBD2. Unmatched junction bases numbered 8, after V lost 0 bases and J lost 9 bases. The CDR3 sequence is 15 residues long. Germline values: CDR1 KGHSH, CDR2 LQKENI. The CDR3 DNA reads TGTGCCAGCTCACCACCAGCACTAGCGCCGGCTGAGCAGTTCTTC. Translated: CASSPPALAPAEQFF.

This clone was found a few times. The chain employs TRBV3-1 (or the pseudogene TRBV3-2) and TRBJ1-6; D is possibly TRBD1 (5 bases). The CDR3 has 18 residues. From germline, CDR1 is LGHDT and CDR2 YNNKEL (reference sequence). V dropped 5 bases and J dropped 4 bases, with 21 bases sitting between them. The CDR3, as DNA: TGTGCCAGCAGCACCCGGGACTCCGGCACTATTTATAATTCACCCCTCCACTTT. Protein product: CASSTRDSGTIYNSPLHF.

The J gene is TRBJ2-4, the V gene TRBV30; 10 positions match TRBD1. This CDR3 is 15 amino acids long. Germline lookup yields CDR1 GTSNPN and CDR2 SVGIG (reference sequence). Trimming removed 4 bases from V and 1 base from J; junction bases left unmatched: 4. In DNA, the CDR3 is TGTGCCTGGACCTTGGACAGGGGGGCCAAAAACATTCAGTACTTC. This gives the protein CAWTLDRGAKNIQYF.

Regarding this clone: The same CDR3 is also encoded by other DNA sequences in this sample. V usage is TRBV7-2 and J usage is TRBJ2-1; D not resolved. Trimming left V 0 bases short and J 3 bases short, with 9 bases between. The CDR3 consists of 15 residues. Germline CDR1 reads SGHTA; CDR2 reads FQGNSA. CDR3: CASSLAYSNYNEQFF. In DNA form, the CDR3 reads TGTGCCAGCAGCTTAGCTTACTCAAACTACAATGAGCAGTTCTTC.

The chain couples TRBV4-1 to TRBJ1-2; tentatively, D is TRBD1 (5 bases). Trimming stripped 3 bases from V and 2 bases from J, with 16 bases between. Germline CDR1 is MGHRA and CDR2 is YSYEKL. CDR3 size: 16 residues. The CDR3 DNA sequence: TGCGCCAGCAGCCAGCCCCGTACAGGAAACAACTATGGCTACACCTTC. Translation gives CASSQPRTGNNYGYTF.

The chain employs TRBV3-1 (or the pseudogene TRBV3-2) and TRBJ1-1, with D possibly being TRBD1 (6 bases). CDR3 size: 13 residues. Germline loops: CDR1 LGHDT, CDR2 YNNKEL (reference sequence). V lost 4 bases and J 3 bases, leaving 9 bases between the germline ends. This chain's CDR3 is CASSPAGDTEAFF. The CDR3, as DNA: TGTGCCAGCAGCCCTGCAGGGGACACTGAAGCTTTCTTT.

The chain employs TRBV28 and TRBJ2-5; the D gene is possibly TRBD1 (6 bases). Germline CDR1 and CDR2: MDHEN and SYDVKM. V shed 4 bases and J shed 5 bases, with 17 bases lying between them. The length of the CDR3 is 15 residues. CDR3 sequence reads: CASSSLGGAGETQYF. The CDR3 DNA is TGTGCCAGCAGTTCCCTAGGGGGAGCAGGGGAGACCCAGTACTTC.

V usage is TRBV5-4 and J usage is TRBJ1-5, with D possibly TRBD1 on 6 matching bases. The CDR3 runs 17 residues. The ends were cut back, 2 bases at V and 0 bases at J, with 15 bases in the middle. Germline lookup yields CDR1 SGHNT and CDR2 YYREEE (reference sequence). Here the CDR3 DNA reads TGTGCCAGCAGCTTTACGGACAGTCTCGATAGCAATCAGCCCCAGCATTTT. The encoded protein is CASSFTDSLDSNQPQHF.

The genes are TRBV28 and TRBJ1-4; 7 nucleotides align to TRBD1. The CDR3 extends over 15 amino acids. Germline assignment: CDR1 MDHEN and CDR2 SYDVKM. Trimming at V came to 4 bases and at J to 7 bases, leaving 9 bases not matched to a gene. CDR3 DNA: TGTGCCAGCAGTTCCCCACAGGGGAAAAGTGAAAAACTGTTTTTT. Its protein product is CASSSPQGKSEKLFF.

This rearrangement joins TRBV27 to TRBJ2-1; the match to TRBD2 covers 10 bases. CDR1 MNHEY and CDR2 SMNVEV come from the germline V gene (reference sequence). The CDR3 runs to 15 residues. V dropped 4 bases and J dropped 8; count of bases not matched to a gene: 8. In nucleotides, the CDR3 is TGTGCCAGCAGTTCACCTAGCGGGAGTCTCTATGAGCAGTTCTTC. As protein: CASSSPSGSLYEQFF.

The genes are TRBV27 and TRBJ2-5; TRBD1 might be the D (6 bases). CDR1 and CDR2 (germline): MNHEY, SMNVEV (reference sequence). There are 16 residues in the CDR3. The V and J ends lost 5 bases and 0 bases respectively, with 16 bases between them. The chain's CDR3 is CASSIDRRKYQETQYF. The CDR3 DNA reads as TGTGCCAGCAGTATTGACAGGCGGAAGTACCAAGAGACCCAGTACTTC.

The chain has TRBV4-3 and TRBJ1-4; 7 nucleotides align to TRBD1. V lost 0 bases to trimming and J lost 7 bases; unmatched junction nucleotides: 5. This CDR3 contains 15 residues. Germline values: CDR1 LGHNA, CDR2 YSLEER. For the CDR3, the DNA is TGCGCCAGCAGCCAAGATACTACAGGGGTTGAAAAACTGTTTTTT. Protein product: CASSQDTTGVEKLFF.

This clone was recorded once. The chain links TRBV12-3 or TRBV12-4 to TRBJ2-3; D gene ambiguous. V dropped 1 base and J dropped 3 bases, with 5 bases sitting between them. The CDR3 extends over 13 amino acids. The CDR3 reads CASSLGQTDTQYF. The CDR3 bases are TGTGCCAGCAGTTTAGGTCAGACAGATACGCAGTATTTT.

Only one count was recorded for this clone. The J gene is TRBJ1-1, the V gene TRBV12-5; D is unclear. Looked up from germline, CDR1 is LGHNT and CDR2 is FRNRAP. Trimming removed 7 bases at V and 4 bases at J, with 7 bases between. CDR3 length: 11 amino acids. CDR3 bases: TGTGCTAGTGTAGTACTCACTGAAGCTTTCTTT. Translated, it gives CASVVLTEAFF.

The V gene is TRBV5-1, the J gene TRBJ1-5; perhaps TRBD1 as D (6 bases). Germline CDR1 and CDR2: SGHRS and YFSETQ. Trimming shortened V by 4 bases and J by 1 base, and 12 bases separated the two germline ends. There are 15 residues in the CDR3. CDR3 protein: CASSETGQSNQPQHF. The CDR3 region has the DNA TGCGCCAGCAGCGAAACAGGGCAGAGCAATCAGCCCCAGCATTTT. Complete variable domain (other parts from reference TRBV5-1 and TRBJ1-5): KAGVTQTPRYLIKTRGQQVTLSCSPISGHRSVSWYQQTPGQGLQFLFEYFSETQRNKGNFPGRFSGRQFSNSRSEMNVSTLELGDSALYLCASSETGQSNQPQHFGDGTRLSIL.

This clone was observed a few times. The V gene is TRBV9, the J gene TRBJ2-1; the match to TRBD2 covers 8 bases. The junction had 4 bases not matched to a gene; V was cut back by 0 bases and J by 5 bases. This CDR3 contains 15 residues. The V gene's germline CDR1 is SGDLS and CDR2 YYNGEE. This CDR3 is CASSVAGGPHNEQFF. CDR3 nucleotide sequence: TGTGCCAGCAGCGTAGCGGGAGGGCCCCACAATGAGCAGTTCTTC.

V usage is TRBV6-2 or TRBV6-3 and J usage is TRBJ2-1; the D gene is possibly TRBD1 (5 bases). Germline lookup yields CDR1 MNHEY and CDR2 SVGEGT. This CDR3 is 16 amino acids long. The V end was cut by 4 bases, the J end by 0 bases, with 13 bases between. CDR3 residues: CASSSPGASSYNEQFF. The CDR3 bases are TGTGCCAGCAGTTCTCCTGGGGCGAGCTCCTACAATGAGCAGTTCTTC.

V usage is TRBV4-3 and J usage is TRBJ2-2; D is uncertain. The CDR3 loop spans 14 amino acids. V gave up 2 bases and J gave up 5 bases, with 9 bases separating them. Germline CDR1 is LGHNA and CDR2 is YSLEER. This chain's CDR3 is CASSQTTTTGELFF. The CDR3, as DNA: TGCGCCAGCAGCCAAACGACAACGACCGGGGAGCTGTTTTTT.

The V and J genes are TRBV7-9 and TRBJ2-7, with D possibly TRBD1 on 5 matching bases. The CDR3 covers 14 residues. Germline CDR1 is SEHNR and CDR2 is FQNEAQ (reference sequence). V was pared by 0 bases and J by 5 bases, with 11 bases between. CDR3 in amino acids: CASSLAGRADEQYF. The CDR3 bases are TGTGCCAGCAGCTTAGCGGGCAGGGCGGACGAGCAGTACTTC.

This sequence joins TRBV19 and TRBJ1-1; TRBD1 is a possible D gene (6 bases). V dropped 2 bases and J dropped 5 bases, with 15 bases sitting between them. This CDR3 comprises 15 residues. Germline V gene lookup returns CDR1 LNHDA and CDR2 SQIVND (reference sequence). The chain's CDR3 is CASSITGTILTEAFF. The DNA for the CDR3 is TGTGCCAGTAGTATAACCGGGACAATCCTTACTGAAGCTTTCTTT.

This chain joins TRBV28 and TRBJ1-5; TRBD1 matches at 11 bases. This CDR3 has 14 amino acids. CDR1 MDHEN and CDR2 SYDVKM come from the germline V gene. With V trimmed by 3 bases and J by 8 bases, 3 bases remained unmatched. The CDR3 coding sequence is TGTGCCAGCAGTTTGAGGACAGGGGGCAAGCCCCAGCATTTT. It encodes CASSLRTGGKPQHF.

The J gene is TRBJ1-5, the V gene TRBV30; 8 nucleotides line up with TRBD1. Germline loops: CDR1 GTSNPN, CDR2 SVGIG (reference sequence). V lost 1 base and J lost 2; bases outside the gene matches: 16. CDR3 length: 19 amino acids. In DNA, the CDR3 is TGTGCCTGGAGTGCCAGAGGACAGGGCATCGGTCGGGGCAATCAGCCCCAGCATTTT. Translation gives CAWSARGQGIGRGNQPQHF.

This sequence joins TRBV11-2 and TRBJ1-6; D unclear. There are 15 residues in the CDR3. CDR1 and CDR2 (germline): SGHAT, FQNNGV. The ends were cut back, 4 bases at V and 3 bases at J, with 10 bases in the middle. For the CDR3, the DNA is TGTGCCAGCAGCTCCGCGGTGAACTATAATTCACCCCTCCACTTT. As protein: CASSSAVNYNSPLHF.

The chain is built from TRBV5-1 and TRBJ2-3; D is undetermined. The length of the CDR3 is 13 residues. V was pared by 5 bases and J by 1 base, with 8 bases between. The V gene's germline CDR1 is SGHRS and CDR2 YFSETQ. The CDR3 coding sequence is TGCGCCAGCAGTGTCCAGGGCACAGATACGCAGTATTTT. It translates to CASSVQGTDTQYF.